This T cell receptor (beta chain) was sequenced during a study of cytomegalovirus exposure and HLA in healthy donors. To note about this clone: Antigen specificity is unknown.

General study findings and limits: Rarity characterized most TCR sequences, yet some public TCRs appeared in many donors. Among TCR beta chains, those listed as cytomegalovirus-associated numbered around 160. It was found in a later analysis that first-cohort TCR clusters tended to co-occur in the approximately 120 validation repertoires.

The V and J ends lost 1 base and 6 bases, in that order; junction bases with no gene match: 7. This CDR3 is built from 16 residues. From germline, CDR1 is SGHAT and CDR2 FQDESV (reference sequence). Donors came from a validation cohort of over a hundred subjects, distinct from the first 666-subject cohort. Produced via immunoSEQ multiplex PCR; TCRdb's table is partial and in-frame only. The sample yields about 110,000 clones, approximately 96% seen once. The sequenced sample was PBMCs. The V and J genes are TRBV11-1 and TRBJ2-2, with 8 bases identical to TRBD2. The TCR was taken from a woman aged 18-30 years in good health and CMV-seronegative. The CDR3 DNA follows: TGTGCCAGCAGCTTAGACGGGGGGGCCAGGGCCGGGGAGCTGTTTTTT. This codes for CASSLDGGARAGELFF.